Listed here are 8 T cell receptor beta chains from one sample, sequenced in a study of glioma-infiltrating T cells after dendritic cell vaccination. The protocol was immunoSEQ multiplex PCR, while the TCRdb copy is restricted to in-frame clones and leaves out a portion. The top ten clones hold 7.9% of a sample with some 70,000 clones, about 86% of them seen once. The starting material was blood, obtained before dendritic cell vaccination. All receptors derive from a human donor with glioblastoma.

The chain employs TRBV5-8 and TRBJ2-1; D is perhaps TRBD2 (6 bases). CDR3 length: 17 residues. Trimming shortened V by 0 bases and J by 7 bases, and 20 bases separated the two germline ends. CDR1 and CDR2 from the germline V gene are SGHTS and YDEGEE. CDR3 nucleotides: TGTGCCAGCAGCTTGGCATGGAGGGACTCCCGGGAGAATGAGCAGTTCTTC. Translating gives CASSLAWRDSRENEQFF.

The gene calls are TRBV10-2 and TRBJ1-4; D gene unclear. The CDR3 has 13 residues. Germline CDR1 and CDR2: WSHSY and SAAADI. Trimming took off 6 bases at V and 3 bases at J, with 8 bases between the two ends. DNA of the CDR3: TGCGCCAGCAGAGAGGAGGCTAATGAAAAACTGTTTTTT. It codes for CASREEANEKLFF.

J is TRBJ1-2 and V is TRBV4-2; no clear D. Germline CDR1 reads LGHNA; CDR2 reads YNFKEQ. The V and J ends lost 0 bases and 0 bases respectively, with 11 bases between them. The CDR3 covers 16 residues. The CDR3, as DNA: TGTGCCAGCAGCCAAGAGGCCCCCCTAGCTAACTATGGCTACACCTTC. Its translation is CASSQEAPLANYGYTF.

The chain couples TRBV7-8 to TRBJ1-2, with D perhaps matching TRBD1 (5 bases). This CDR3 has 13 amino acids. The ends were cut back, 3 bases at V and 6 bases at J, with 11 bases in the middle. The germline gives CDR1 SGHVS, CDR2 FQNEAQ. CDR3 sequence reads: CASSLGREDGYTF. The CDR3 nucleotides are TGTGCCAGCAGCTTGGGCAGGGAGGATGGCTACACCTTC.

This rearrangement joins TRBV7-8 to TRBJ2-5, with D perhaps matching TRBD1 (6 bases). V was trimmed by 1 base and J by 7 bases, leaving 16 bases between them. The CDR3 runs 15 residues. The germline CDR1 and CDR2 sequences are SGHVS and FQNEAQ. The CDR3 loop is CASSLGGQSMGTQYF. CDR3 sequence (DNA): TGTGCCAGCAGCTTAGGAGGACAGTCGATGGGGACCCAGTACTTC. Looking up the rest from reference TRBV7-8 and TRBJ2-5 gives the full variable domain: GAGVSQSPRYKVAKRGQDVALRCDPISGHVSLFWYQQALGQGPEFLTYFQNEAQLDKSGLPSDRFFAERPEGSVSTLKIQRTQQEDSAVYLCASSLGGQSMGTQYFGPGTRLLVL.

The chain employs TRBV18 and TRBJ1-4, with D perhaps TRBD1 (6 bases). The V gene's germline CDR1 is KGHSH and CDR2 LQKENI. The germline V and J ends were trimmed by 0 bases and 8 bases, with 13 bases remaining between them. The length of the CDR3 is 15 residues. CDR3 sequence: CASSPPSGEREKLFF. DNA of the CDR3: TGTGCCAGCTCACCACCATCAGGGGAGAGGGAAAAACTGTTTTTT.

This clone was picked up one time. The CDR3 DNA is TGTGCCTGGAGTGGCGTGGACAAGAATTCACCCCTCCACTTT. This sequence encodes CAWSGVDKNSPLHF. The chain carries TRBV30 and TRBJ1-6, with a possible D match to TRBD1 (5 bases). The CDR3 spans 14 residues. V shed 1 base and J shed 7 bases, with 11 bases lying between them. CDR1 GTSNPN and CDR2 SVGIG come from the germline V gene (reference sequence). Together with reference TRBV30 and TRBJ1-6, the CDR3 gives the full variable domain: SQTIHQWPATLVQPVGSPLSLECTVEGTSNPNLYWYRQAAGRGLQLLFYSVGIGQISSEVPQNLSASRPQDRQFILSSKKLLLSDSGFYLCAWSGVDKNSPLHFGNGTRLTVT.

The genes are TRBV4-2 and TRBJ1-2; 10 bases fit TRBD1. V trimming: 4 bases; J trimming: 12 bases; junction bases outside the gene matches: 8. The germline CDR1 and CDR2 sequences are LGHNA and YNFKEQ. CDR3 length equals 13 residues. CDR3 loop: CASSLSTGGADTF. The CDR3, as DNA: TGTGCCAGCAGCCTATCGACAGGGGGCGCAGACACCTTC.